This T cell receptor beta chain was identified in a study of blood T cell repertoires in COVID-19. The data were produced by immunoSEQ multiplex PCR, yet TCRdb's version contains in-frame clones alone and is incomplete. Among 130,000 or so clones listed, about four fifths were seen once. From germline, CDR1 is SGHRS and CDR2 YFSETQ. The CDR3 totals 13 residues. V lost 4 bases, J lost 10 bases, and 6 bases stayed unmatched. Sequencing was performed on peripheral blood. This TCR was recovered from a human donor in a cohort sampled during active COVID-19. V is TRBV5-1 and J is TRBJ1-5; TRBD1 aligns across 9 bases. Here the CDR3 reads CASSPGDREPQHF. CDR3 coding DNA: TGCGCCAGCAGCCCTGGGGACAGGGAACCCCAGCATTTT.